This TCR beta chain was found in a study of human T cells and chemical hapten exposure. Study-wide background: Chiefly women, the patients showed alopecia areata, totalis or universalis.

MiXCR, run by TCRdb on the RACE reads, gives a single entry per CDR3 protein. The data show around 350,000 distinct CDR3 sequences, with 4.5% to 7% seen just once and over 6.5% held by the top ten. To note about this clonotype: Its cognate antigen is unknown.

Findings of the study overall: Patch test score was positively correlated with the counts of PT1 expanded TCRs.

Time point given: pre-sensitization, week 0. Treatment of the sample: therapeutic diphenylcyclopropenone sensitization with weekly scalp DPC. The donor pool consisted of alopecia patients aged 18 to 70 years, considered suitable for DPC. Unfractionated whole blood was the source from which total RNA was extracted. The CDR3 contains 11 residues. This material consisted of whole blood, taken in connection with sensitization to the hapten diphenylcyclopropenone (DPC). The chain has TRBV3-2 and TRBJ2-7. TRBV3-2 is a pseudogene. The origin of this receptor is a young woman with alopecia areata. Some clones in this sample may be carry-over from other donors' samples. CDR3: CASSLRAEQYF. DNA for the CDR3: TGTGCCAGCAGCCTCCGAGCCGAGCAGTACTTC.